This T cell receptor (beta chain) was identified during a study of early T cells in non-severe SARS-CoV-2 infection (dated by TCRdb to about 2021). Looking at the study overall: Bulk RNA from unsorted whole blood was used for TCR sequencing, so alpha and beta chains could not be paired. Paper-wide results and their limitations: VDJdb matching was skewed toward anti-spike CD8 responses, so virus-specific expansions were likely underestimated and private and CD4 specificities were missed.

Set within a cohort of healthcare workers in London, UK, this nested case-control study involved weekly PCR testing of nasopharyngeal swabs along with blood sampling. Healthcare workers were enrolled in the week of the UK lockdown, from 23 to 31 March 2020, and were followed every week for up to roughly 15 weeks. Library generation was performed with 5' RACE. For sequencing, a NextSeq 500 was employed. To correct for sequencing error and PCR bias, the TCR library protocol tagged individual cDNA molecules with unique molecular identifiers. Sequencing covered both TCR alpha and beta chains, and within each sample the abundances of alpha and beta sequences were tightly co-correlated. Per the source publication's procedure: Decombinator V4 was used to annotate the V gene, J gene and CDR3 of the TCR sequences. Expanded TCRs were defined as changing significantly between any two time points under a Poisson model with p below 0.0001. TCR abundances were normalised to the total number of TCRs sequenced in each sample and reported as counts per million. TRAV1-2 paired with TRAJ12, TRAJ20 or TRAJ33 defined MAIT TCRs, while TRAV10 paired with TRAJ18 defined iNKT TCRs. A search of VDJdb, accessed on 1 November 2021, was run for TCRs annotated to CMV, EBV and SARS-CoV-2, with TCRs annotated for multiple antigens excluded. TCRdb's own reprocessing of the public reads used fastp at Q25 and MiXCR and kept productive beta chains. Entries that share a CDR3 protein sequence are merged under the most common genes and DNA. TCRdb's processing, not the authors', yielded these V and J calls. For this sample the table gives approximately 70,000 distinct CDR3 sequences, of which roughly an eighth were detected only once. The top ten constitute roughly 1.3% of the sample.

Taken from cysteine to phenylalanine, the CDR3 has 15 residues. CDR3 DNA only is kept here, 45 bases in frame from base 1. Trimming removed 7 bases from V and 2 bases from J, leaving 15 bases between the germline ends. Looking up the germline V gene yields CDR1 MDHEN and CDR2 SYDVKM. A remark on this clonotype: Its antigen specificity is not known. No much larger clonotype is one base removed from it; base qualities were not supplied.

This clonotype was sampled from an adult who was a healthcare worker with PCR-confirmed SARS-CoV-2 infection or an uninfected control (not recorded which). The rearranged chain carries TRBV28 and TRBJ1-5, with an unclear D gene assignment. The sequenced sample was whole blood. Here is the DNA: TGTGCCAGCACCCTATCCTCCGGAGGCAATCAGCCCCAGCATTTT. Translated, it gives CASTLSSGGNQPQHF.